This T cell receptor beta chain was profiled in a study of Graves' ophthalmopathy and Graves' hyperthyroidism. Amplified material comprised TCR beta CDR3 regions derived from RNA transcripts. The first-round RT-PCR employed HTBI primers together with the Qiagen OneStep RT-PCR kit. A multiplex PCR was then performed as the second round. One entry per CDR3 protein results from TCRdb running MiXCR on the multiplex PCR reads. The profile shows 200,000 to 250,000 distinct CDR3 sequences, over 25% of them singletons. Germline lookup yields CDR1 SGHAT and CDR2 FQDESV (reference sequence). V was trimmed by 1 base and J by 5 bases, leaving 20 bases between them. This CDR3 has 17 residues. Presentation of ophthalmopathy in the donors involved moderate-to-severe activity, CAS ≥3, NOSPECS ≥4 and a duration under 3 months.

The clonotype was recovered from a man over 45 with Graves' ophthalmopathy. The sample was peripheral blood. This chain joins TRBV11-1 and TRBJ2-5; D possibly uses TRBD1 or TRBD2 (5 bases each). In nucleotides, the CDR3 is TGTGCCAGCAGCTTAGTGGGGACCTACTCCGGTTTGGAGACCCAGTACTTC. Protein: CASSLVGTYSGLETQYF.